Listed below are T cell receptor beta chains from one sample, sequenced in a study of early T cells in non-severe SARS-CoV-2 infection. TCRdb called the 5' RACE reads again in MiXCR, with one record for every CDR3 protein. The top ten clones hold roughly 10% of a sample with around 56,000 distinct CDR3 sequences, about 7.7% of them seen once. This specimen consisted of whole blood, obtained at baseline. The receptors stem from an adult who was a healthcare worker with PCR-confirmed SARS-CoV-2 infection or an uninfected control (not recorded which). The CDR3 runs from the conserved cysteine through the conserved F or W. A D gene is named only where the DNA matches it firmly. Rows give clone size only sometimes, using once, few, many, or a class for an expanded clone.

D: TRBD2
V: TRBV27
size: few
J: TRBJ2-1
length: 17
DNA: TGTGCCAGCAGTTATGGGCTAGCGGGAGTCACCTACAATGAGCAGTTCTTC
CDR3: CASSYGLAGVTYNEQFF

D: TRBD2
V: TRBV6-4
size: many
J: TRBJ2-1
length: 15
DNA: TGTGCCAGCAGTGAACGGCTAGCGGGAGGGAATGAGCAGTTCTTC
CDR3: CASSERLAGGNEQFF

D: .
V: TRBV7-2
size: few
J: TRBJ1-2
length: 16
DNA: TGTGCCAGCAGCTTCGGGGCGGAGGCCTCAATTTATGGCTACACCTTC
CDR3: CASSFGAEASIYGYTF

D: .
V: TRBV29-1
size: .
J: TRBJ2-1
length: 17
DNA: TGCAGCGTGACAGATCTTGTCGCGGAGCCCCTACGGGATGAGCAGTTCTTC
CDR3: CSVTDLVAEPLRDEQFF

D: .
V: TRBV27
size: .
J: TRBJ2-5
length: 11
DNA: TGTGCCAGCCTACCGAGGGTTACCCAGTACTTC
CDR3: CASLPRVTQYF

D: .
V: TRBV5-5
size: many
J: TRBJ2-1
length: 15
DNA: TGTGCCACCATACCCTCCCAGAATTCCTACAATGAGCAGTTCTTC
CDR3: CATIPSQNSYNEQFF

D: TRBD2
V: TRBV3-1
size: .
J: TRBJ2-2
length: 15
DNA: TGTGCCAGCAGCCAACGGCGGGAGTACACCGGGGAGCTGTTTTTT
CDR3: CASSQRREYTGELFF

D: .
V: TRBV10-2
size: .
J: TRBJ2-5
length: 13
DNA: TGCGCCAGCAGTGAGGAGGGCCCCGAGACCCAGTACTTC
CDR3: CASSEEGPETQYF

D: .
V: TRBV30
size: many
J: TRBJ2-4
length: 17
DNA: TGTGCCTGGAGTCGGCCGGGACACATACAAGCCAAAAACATTCAGTACTTC
CDR3: CAWSRPGHIQAKNIQYF

D: .
V: TRBV6-4
size: many
J: TRBJ2-2
length: 14
DNA: TGTGCCAGCAGTGACTCACAGGACACCGGGGAGCTGTTTTTT
CDR3: CASSDSQDTGELFF

D: TRBD1
V: TRBV7-2
size: .
J: TRBJ2-1
length: 16
DNA: TGTGCCAGCAGCTTACCGACAGGGGGCGCCTACAATGAGCAGTTCTTC
CDR3: CASSLPTGGAYNEQFF

D: TRBD2
V: TRBV5-1
size: few
J: TRBJ2-1
length: 14
DNA: TGCGCCAGCAGCGTGACTAGCGGGAGGGATGAGCAGTTCTTC
CDR3: CASSVTSGRDEQFF

D: .
V: TRBV2
size: many
J: TRBJ1-5
length: 13
DNA: TGTGCCACGACCCTGGGGAGGGAGCAGCCCCAGCATTTT
CDR3: CATTLGREQPQHF

D: .
V: TRBV29-1
size: many
J: TRBJ2-7
length: 12
DNA: TGCAGCGTTGATCTCACAGGGCGCGAGCAGTACTTC
CDR3: CSVDLTGREQYF

D: .
V: TRBV27
size: many
J: TRBJ1-1
length: 14
DNA: TGTGCCAGCAGTCGTGTGCGGGTGGGCACTGAAGCTTTCTTT
CDR3: CASSRVRVGTEAFF

D: .
V: TRBV29-1
size: many
J: TRBJ2-5
length: 11
DNA: TGCAGCGTTGGCCGGGCGGAGACCCAGTACTTC
CDR3: CSVGRAETQYF

D: .
V: TRBV20-1
size: many
J: TRBJ1-4
length: 14
DNA: TGCAGTGCTAGAGATACGGGCAGGGGCGAAAAACTGTTTTTT
CDR3: CSARDTGRGEKLFF

D: .
V: TRBV12-3/TRBV12-4
size: few
J: TRBJ2-7
length: 14
DNA: TGTGCCAGCACCCCCGGGGAACAGGGGAGGCAGCAGTACTTC
CDR3: CASTPGEQGRQQYF

D: .
V: TRBV5-6
size: many
J: TRBJ1-2
length: 13
DNA: TGTGCCAGCAGCTCACAGGCCCACTATGGCTACACCTTC
CDR3: CASSSQAHYGYTF

D: .
V: TRBV14
size: few
J: TRBJ2-7
length: 14
DNA: TGTGCCAGCAGCCAAGAGTGGGGCGCCTACGAGCAGTACTTC
CDR3: CASSQEWGAYEQYF

D: .
V: TRBV6-5
size: many
J: TRBJ2-7
length: 13
DNA: TGTGCCAGCAGTTACTCGAGGGGCTACGAGCAGTACTTC
CDR3: CASSYSRGYEQYF

D: .
V: TRBV18
size: many
J: TRBJ2-3
length: 13
DNA: TGTGCCAGCTCAGACCAACAGGGAGATACGCAGTATTTT
CDR3: CASSDQQGDTQYF

D: .
V: TRBV6-6
size: many
J: TRBJ2-3
length: 13
DNA: TGTGCCAGCAGTTACTCGTTTCTGGATACGCAGTATTTT
CDR3: CASSYSFLDTQYF

D: .
V: TRBV7-3
size: .
J: TRBJ2-3
length: 16
DNA: TGTGCCAGCAGCTTGCCAACTGGCGGTGGGGCAGATACGCAGTATTTT
CDR3: CASSLPTGGGADTQYF

D: .
V: TRBV7-2
size: .
J: TRBJ2-5
length: 15
DNA: TGTGCCAGCAGCTTAGCCCCCGGCTCGGGAGAGACCCAGTACTTC
CDR3: CASSLAPGSGETQYF

D: TRBD1
V: TRBV27
size: few
J: TRBJ2-2
length: 21
DNA: TGTGCCAGCAGAGAAGGCAGGGGGCAGGGGGTTCTAGCGACCTACACCGGGGAGCTGTTTTTT
CDR3: CASREGRGQGVLATYTGELFF

D: .
V: TRBV27
size: many
J: TRBJ2-5
length: 16
DNA: TGTGCCAGCAGTCCCAGGAGGCAGGGTACGAGAGAGACCCAGTACTTC
CDR3: CASSPRRQGTRETQYF

D: TRBD2
V: TRBV6-4
size: many
J: TRBJ2-1
length: 15
DNA: TGTGCCAGCAGCTCTAGCGGGAGCTCCTACAATGAGCAGTTCTTC
CDR3: CASSSSGSSYNEQFF

D: TRBD2
V: TRBV7-3
size: few
J: TRBJ2-7
length: 16
DNA: TGTGCCAGCAGCTTGTTCGGGACTAGCGGGTCCTACGAGCAGTACTTC
CDR3: CASSLFGTSGSYEQYF

D: .
V: TRBV6-5
size: many
J: TRBJ1-1
length: 13
DNA: TGTGCCAGCAGTTATTCGGGGGGCACTGAAGCTTTCTTT
CDR3: CASSYSGGTEAFF

D: TRBD2
V: TRBV28
size: few
J: TRBJ2-3
length: 15
DNA: TGTGCCAGCAGTTTTGGCGGGAGCGGCACAGATACGCAGTATTTT
CDR3: CASSFGGSGTDTQYF

D: .
V: TRBV7-3
size: many
J: TRBJ2-3
length: 15
DNA: TGTGCCAGCAGCTTAACTTCCAGCACACAGGATACGCAGTATTTT
CDR3: CASSLTSSTQDTQYF

D: .
V: TRBV15
size: few
J: TRBJ2-7
length: 16
DNA: TGTGCCACCAGCGCTCCTCCCCATCAGACCGCCTTTTGTAGGTACTTC
CDR3: CATSAPPHQTAFCRYF

D: TRBD2
V: TRBV20-1
size: few
J: TRBJ2-1
length: 16
DNA: TGCAGTGCTAGGGATAGGACTAGGCCCTTTCATGGTGAGCAGTTCTTC
CDR3: CSARDRTRPFHGEQFF

D: .
V: TRBV4-3
size: .
J: TRBJ2-3
length: 15
DNA: TGCGCCAGCAGCCAAGATTTTAAAAGCACAGATACGCAGTATTTT
CDR3: CASSQDFKSTDTQYF

D: TRBD1
V: TRBV5-1
size: many
J: TRBJ1-2
length: 14
DNA: TGCGCCAGCAGCATTGGGACAGGGGACTATGGCTACACCTTC
CDR3: CASSIGTGDYGYTF

D: TRBD1
V: TRBV28
size: many
J: TRBJ1-3
length: 17
DNA: TGTGCCAGCAGCTTCACACAAACAGGGGGCATTGGAAACACCATATATTTT
CDR3: CASSFTQTGGIGNTIYF

D: .
V: TRBV7-6
size: .
J: TRBJ2-5
length: 13
DNA: TGTGCCAGCAGCCGAGGGAGGCAAGAGACCCAGTACTTC
CDR3: CASSRGRQETQYF

D: TRBD2
V: TRBV11-2
size: .
J: TRBJ2-1
length: 17
DNA: TGTGCCAGCAGCTACCCTAGCGGGAGATCTTCGGGGAATGAGCAGTTCTTC
CDR3: CASSYPSGRSSGNEQFF

D: .
V: TRBV7-9
size: many
J: TRBJ2-7
length: 14
DNA: TGTGCCAGCAGCGCCGGGACTGTGTTCTACGAGCAGTACTTC
CDR3: CASSAGTVFYEQYF

D: TRBD2
V: TRBV24-1
size: .
J: TRBJ2-7
length: 20
DNA: TGTGCCACCAGTGTCGCGGTGGGGTATCGCGGGAGGGCCCTGGAGGACGAGCAGTACTTC
CDR3: CATSVAVGYRGRALEDEQYF

D: .
V: TRBV5-1
size: many
J: TRBJ2-1
length: 13
DNA: TGCGCCAGCAGCTTGGCGACCGACAATGAGCAGTTCTTC
CDR3: CASSLATDNEQFF

D: .
V: TRBV10-2
size: .
J: TRBJ2-1
length: 12
DNA: TGCGCCAGCAGTTATGCAAACAATGAGCAGTTCTTC
CDR3: CASSYANNEQFF

D: TRBD1
V: TRBV5-1
size: few
J: TRBJ1-1
length: 15
DNA: TGCGCCAGCAGCGGGGGGACAGGGGGCCCCCCCATAGCTTTCTTT
CDR3: CASSGGTGGPPIAFF

D: .
V: TRBV29-1
size: few
J: TRBJ2-2
length: 14
DNA: TGCAGCGCTCTCAGACAGGCGAACACCGGGGAGCTGTTTTTT
CDR3: CSALRQANTGELFF

D: .
V: TRBV25-1
size: many
J: TRBJ2-1
length: 16
DNA: TGTGCCAGCAGTGGACTTAGCGGCCCCTCCTACAATGAGCAGTTCTTC
CDR3: CASSGLSGPSYNEQFF

D: .
V: TRBV27
size: .
J: TRBJ1-3
length: 17
DNA: TGTGCCAGCAGCCTGGGGGGGCCAAGAGACTCTGGAAACACCATATATTTT
CDR3: CASSLGGPRDSGNTIYF

D: .
V: TRBV6-1
size: many
J: TRBJ2-2
length: 19
DNA: TGTGCCAGCAGAGGGGGGGAAACCTGGACCGTGGAAGGCACCGGGGAGCTGTTTTTT
CDR3: CASRGGETWTVEGTGELFF

D: .
V: TRBV4-1
size: .
J: TRBJ1-2
length: 13
DNA: TGCGCCAGCAGCCAAGCCCCAGTCTATGGCTACACCTTC
CDR3: CASSQAPVYGYTF

D: .
V: TRBV20-1
size: few
J: TRBJ2-2
length: 16
DNA: TGCAGTGCTGGCCAACGGGCAGGGAGTAACACCGGGGAGCTGTTTTTT
CDR3: CSAGQRAGSNTGELFF

D: .
V: TRBV28
size: .
J: TRBJ2-1
length: 11
DNA: TGTGCCAGCAGTTTATCAGGGGAGCAGTTCTTC
CDR3: CASSLSGEQFF

D: TRBD2
V: TRBV2
size: .
J: TRBJ2-1
length: 19
DNA: TGTGCCAGCAGTGAGCCGAGGAGCGGGAGGCGCAGCTCCTACAATGAGCAGTTCTTC
CDR3: CASSEPRSGRRSSYNEQFF

D: TRBD1
V: TRBV5-5
size: many
J: TRBJ2-7
length: 15
DNA: TGTGCCAGCAGCTCGCCTGAGGGGGCGGGTTACGAGCAGTACTTC
CDR3: CASSSPEGAGYEQYF

D: .
V: TRBV21-1
size: few
J: TRBJ1-2
length: 13
DNA: TGTGCCAGCAGCAACCGGGAGATCTATGGCTACACCTTC
CDR3: CASSNREIYGYTF

D: TRBD1
V: TRBV19
size: .
J: TRBJ2-7
length: 11
DNA: TGTGCCAGTAGTACAGGGGGCGAGCAGTACTTC
CDR3: CASSTGGEQYF

D: TRBD2
V: TRBV5-6
size: few
J: TRBJ2-7
length: 16
DNA: TGTGCCAGCAGCCAACCCGGACTAGCGGGGGACTACGAGCAGTACTTC
CDR3: CASSQPGLAGDYEQYF

D: .
V: TRBV20-1
size: many
J: TRBJ2-1
length: 14
DNA: TGCAGTGCTAGACCCGGGAGCGGGTACAATGAGCAGTTCTTC
CDR3: CSARPGSGYNEQFF